A selection of T cell receptor beta chains follows, all from one sample in a study of cytomegalovirus exposure and HLA in healthy donors. Clones were read by immunoSEQ multiplex PCR, and TCRdb kept only the in-frame ones, dropping some. The sample lists tens of thousands of clones, under 80% occurring once. The sample taken for sequencing was PBMCs. Receptors were obtained from a male donor in good health and CMV-seropositive. CDR3s include the opening cysteine and the closing phenylalanine or tryptophan. Fields, in order: J gene, V gene, CDR3 length, CDR3 protein.

TRBJ2-5 | TRBV6-1 | 18 | CASSEAITGAATGETQYF
TRBJ2-3 | TRBV7-3 | 12 | CASSSGTGPQYF
TRBJ2-7 | TRBV28 | 14 | CASSLEGASYEQYF
TRBJ1-2 | TRBV19 | 14 | CASSIGRSQGGYTF
TRBJ2-7 | TRBV5-3 | 15 | CARSWPWTGSTEQYF
TRBJ2-2 | TRBV5-4 | 14 | CASSKTGGVGELFF
TRBJ1-1 | TRBV28 | 13 | CASSRTMNTEAFF
TRBJ2-7 | TRBV13 | 16 | CASSLVGGFGRGEQYF
TRBJ2-2 | TRBV21-1 | 19 | CASSKSVASGGLNTGELFF
TRBJ2-2 | TRBV21-1 | 18 | CASSKRGGRESQTGELFF
TRBJ2-3 | TRBV30 | 14 | CAWRGLASTDTQYF
TRBJ1-1 | TRBV19 | 16 | CASRPRQGRSDTEAFF
TRBJ2-5 | TRBV9 | 16 | CASSARLAGRQETQYF
TRBJ2-5 | TRBV5-8 | 18 | CASSVRTGRRGEFETQYF
TRBJ2-1 | TRBV29-1 | 12 | CSGVAGGNEQFF
TRBJ2-5 | TRBV2 | 14 | CASSDLAGGETQYF
TRBJ2-5 | TRBV2 | 10 | CASTGETQYF
TRBJ2-1 | TRBV11-2 | 17 | CASSLAPGDLSYNEQFF
TRBJ1-2 | TRBV7-6 | 17 | CASSLSGTGGGSYGYTF
TRBJ2-7 | TRBV19 | 13 | CASSIHGLNEQYF
TRBJ1-4 | TRBV5-1 | 13 | CASSGGTNEKLFF
TRBJ2-1 | TRBV5-1 | 15 | CASSLGQGAGNEQFF
TRBJ1-6 | TRBV6-6 | 13 | CASEDREGSPLHF
TRBJ1-2 | TRBV28 | 13 | CASSLGHIGGYTF
TRBJ1-3 | TRBV10-3 | 16 | CAISSPTGGSGNTIYF
TRBJ1-1 | TRBV25-1 | 16 | CASSETPGQMNTEAFF
TRBJ2-1 | TRBV11-2 | 15 | CASRPPGSFANEQFF
TRBJ2-2 | TRBV6-4 | 15 | CASRYTGGDTGELFF
TRBJ1-2 | TRBV6-6 | 14 | CASRGGPSSYGYTF
TRBJ1-2 | TRBV6-1 | 12 | CASSTGGYGYTF
TRBJ2-2 | TRBV9 | 16 | CASSVVGGPSAGELFF
TRBJ2-6 | TRBV7-9 | 18 | CSSSFTGAGQSGANVLTF
TRBJ2-3 | TRBV6-6 | 15 | CASSRTGGGSDTQYF
TRBJ2-2 | TRBV4-2 | 16 | CASSPSFSWGAGELFF
TRBJ2-1 | TRBV10-3 | 14 | CAITSSGGHNEQFF
TRBJ1-2 | TRBV15 | 14 | CATSRGPTGGGYTF
TRBJ1-2 | TRBV30 | 12 | CAWSVQGYGYTF
TRBJ1-2 | TRBV5-6 | 14 | CASSSYRGNYGYTF
TRBJ2-1 | TRBV5-6 | 13 | CASSSGLDNEQFF
TRBJ2-7 | TRBV5-1 | 13 | CASSLKTSYEQYF
TRBJ1-1 | TRBV9 | 16 | CASSTSPGQGKTEAFF
TRBJ2-7 | TRBV13 | 14 | CASSKGDRVYEQYF
TRBJ2-2 | TRBV11-2 | 17 | CASSLQTGAPNTGELFF
TRBJ2-7 | TRBV2 | 15 | CASSEASGVVYEQYF
TRBJ1-5 | TRBV30 | 13 | CAWSYYSNQPQHF
TRBJ2-7 | TRBV5-6 | 15 | CASSLGFGGTGEQYF
TRBJ1-3 | TRBV6-6 | 16 | CASSSQDKLSGNTIYF
. | TRBV7-2 | 13 | CASSLTRSYEQYF
TRBJ2-3 | TRBV5-1 | 15 | CASSLGQGALDTQYF
TRBJ1-6 | TRBV4-3 | 15 | CASSFLRVGNSPLHF
TRBJ1-2 | TRBV6-1 | 13 | CASSPTQNYGYTF